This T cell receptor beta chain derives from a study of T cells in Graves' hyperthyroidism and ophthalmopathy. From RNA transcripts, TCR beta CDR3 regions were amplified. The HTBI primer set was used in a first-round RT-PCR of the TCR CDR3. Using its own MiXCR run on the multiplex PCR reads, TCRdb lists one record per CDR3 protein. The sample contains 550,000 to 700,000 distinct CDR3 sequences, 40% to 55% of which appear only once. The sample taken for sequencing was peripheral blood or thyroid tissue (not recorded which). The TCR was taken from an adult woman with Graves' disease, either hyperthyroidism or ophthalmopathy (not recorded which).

The CDR3 DNA reads TGTGCTAGTGGTCCCGGGACAGTCCTGAACACTGAAGCTTTCTTT. This translates into CASGPGTVLNTEAFF. The chain is built from TRBV2 and TRBJ1-1; the match to TRBD1 covers 7 bases. This CDR3 contains 15 residues. Germline-derived CDR1 and CDR2 are SNHLY and FYNNEI.